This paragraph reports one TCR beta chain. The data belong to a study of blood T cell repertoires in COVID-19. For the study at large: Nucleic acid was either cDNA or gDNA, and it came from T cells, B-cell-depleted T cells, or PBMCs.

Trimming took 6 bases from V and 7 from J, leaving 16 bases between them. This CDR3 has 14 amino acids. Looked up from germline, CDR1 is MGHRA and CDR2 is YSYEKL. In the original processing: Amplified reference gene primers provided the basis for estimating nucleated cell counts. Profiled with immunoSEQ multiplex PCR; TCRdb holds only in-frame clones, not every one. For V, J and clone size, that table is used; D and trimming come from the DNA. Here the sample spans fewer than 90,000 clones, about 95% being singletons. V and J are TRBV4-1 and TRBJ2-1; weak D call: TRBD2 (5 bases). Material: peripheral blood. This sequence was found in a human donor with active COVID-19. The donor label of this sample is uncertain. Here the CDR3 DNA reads TGCGCCAGCAGTCCAGGACTGCTTGGGAATGAGCAGTTCTTC. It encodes CASSPGLLGNEQFF.